This section outlines one TCR beta chain sequence together with its context. This CDR3 is built from 13 residues. V lost 2 bases and J 2 bases, leaving 6 bases between the germline ends. Germline-derived CDR1 and CDR2 are LGHNA and YNFKEQ. Original processing notes: The assay estimated nucleated cells by amplifying reference gene primers. Some clones are missing from TCRdb's copy, which holds only in-frame ones; the method was immunoSEQ multiplex PCR. The V and J calls and clone size come from that table; D and trimming were worked out from the DNA. Among some 320,000 clones listed, around 87% were seen once. The sample belongs to a study of blood T cell repertoires in COVID-19. About the study: Samples came from the United States, Italy and Spain, spanning acute and convalescent COVID-19.

The source material was PBMCs or T cells enriched from blood (not recorded which). The chain links TRBV4-2 to TRBJ1-2; a possible D gene is TRBD1 (5 bases). This TCR came from a woman in her 30s who had recovered from COVID-19. The CDR3 protein is CASSQPGNYGYTF. The CDR3 nucleotides read TGTGCCAGCAGCCAACCAGGGAACTATGGCTACACCTTC.